The 19 T cell receptor beta chains below were found in one sample sequenced in a study of cytomegalovirus exposure and HLA in healthy donors (dated by TCRdb to 2016 to 2017). The method was the immunoSEQ multiplex PCR assay. For the multiplex PCR, a mixture combining 60 forward primers for TCR Vbeta segments and 13 reverse primers for TCR Jbeta segments was used. TCRdb stores this immuneACCESS table with in-frame sequences only. Part of the clones is absent; in the studies checked, under half of the shortfall reflects unresolved V genes, and no reason is known for the rest. This sample holds under 200,000 clones; 70% to 80% were observed only once. The ten biggest clones cover approximately 2% of the sample. The specimen sequenced was PBMCs. The receptors were gathered from a man aged 25 to 45 in good health and CMV-seronegative.

J is TRBJ1-5 and V is TRBV19; D is possibly TRBD1 (5 bases). The CDR3 runs to 16 residues. Germline CDR1 and CDR2: LNHDA and SQIVND (reference sequence). Trimming cost V 5 bases and J 2 bases, with 16 bases left between them. CDR3 nucleotide sequence: TGTGCCAGTAGTGCGGGACCGTCCTTAGGCAATCAGCCCCAGCATTTT. It translates to CASSAGPSLGNQPQHF.

This clone was seen more than once but under ten times. This chain joins TRBV5-1 and TRBJ2-2; 8 bases line up with TRBD1. The CDR3 runs to 15 residues. The junction had 2 bases not matched to a gene; V was cut back by 4 bases and J by 0 bases. Looked up from germline, CDR1 is SGHRS and CDR2 is YFSETQ. CDR3 nucleotides: TGCGCCAGCAGCGGGGGACAGGCGAACACCGGGGAGCTGTTTTTT. This encodes CASSGGQANTGELFF.

This chain connects TRBV5-1 to TRBJ2-3; 8 positions agree with TRBD2. The CDR3 length is 18 residues. Trimming removed 2 bases from V and 4 bases from J; junction bases left unmatched: 15. Germline values: CDR1 SGHRS, CDR2 YFSETQ. CDR3 DNA: TGCGCCAGCAGCTTAGGGGGAACTAGCGGCCCAAAGTCAGATACGCAGTATTTT. Translating it yields CASSLGGTSGPKSDTQYF.

The chain joins TRBV7-9 to TRBJ2-3, with TRBD1 matching over 7 bases. J lost 4 bases, V lost 4 bases, and 8 bases had no gene match. The CDR3 spans 15 residues. Germline V gene lookup returns CDR1 SEHNR and CDR2 FQNEAQ (reference sequence). This CDR3 reads CASSSLTGISDTQYF. CDR3 DNA: TGTGCCAGCAGCTCCTTGACAGGGATTTCAGATACGCAGTATTTT.

This clone was seen more than once but under ten times. V and J are TRBV21-1 and TRBJ2-1; the table's D call of TRBD2 was not tested on the DNA. TRBV21-1 is a listed pseudogene. CDR3 length: 21 residues. The CDR3 region is CASSKVSVYDGLYREYNEQFF. CDR3 sequence (DNA): TGTGCCAGCAGCAAAGTATCCGTATATGATGGGTTATATAGGGAGTACAATGAGCAGTTCTTC.

The chain is built from TRBV15 and TRBJ2-3; 10 bases agree with TRBD2. There are 17 residues in the CDR3. Germline assignment: CDR1 LNHNV and CDR2 YYDKDF (reference sequence). After removal of 1 base from V and 4 bases from J, the junction contained 8 bases not matched to a gene. The CDR3 is CATSRVRVAGGADTQYF. CDR3 nucleotides: TGTGCCACCAGCAGAGTTCGGGTAGCGGGAGGAGCAGATACGCAGTATTTT.

The CDR3 is CSVAALGGGGPGYTF. CDR3 bases: TGCAGCGTTGCCGCCTTGGGGGGAGGTGGACCTGGCTACACCTTC. This chain links TRBV29-1 with TRBJ1-2, with a possible D match to TRBD1 (5 bases). CDR1 is SQVTM and CDR2 is ANQGSEA in the germline V gene. V lost 4 bases and J lost 7, with 22 bases in between. CDR3 length equals 15 residues.

The J gene is TRBJ1-2, the V gene TRBV6-1; TRBD1 might be the D (5 bases). The germline CDR1 and CDR2 sequences are MNHNS and SASEGT. The V and J ends lost 9 bases and 5 bases respectively, with 13 bases between them. This CDR3 is built from 12 residues. CDR3 in DNA: TGTGCCAGGCGGGACGACTCGTATGGCTACACCTTC. The encoded protein is CARRDDSYGYTF.

With regard to this clone: Sequence at one end of the junction differs from germline and may be a read error. In the same sample, other DNA sequences code for this CDR3. The V call is TRBV19, the J call TRBJ2-2; D possibly corresponds to TRBD2 (5 bases). Germline CDR1 and CDR2: LNHDA and SQIVND (reference sequence). The CDR3 totals 13 residues. The CDR3 protein is CASSIDLSGELFF. CDR3 coding DNA: TGTGCCAGTAGTATAGATCTTTCTGGGGAGCTGTTTTTC.

The V and J genes are TRBV4-1 and TRBJ2-3; the match to TRBD2 covers 8 bases. The CDR3 length is 15 residues. The germline gives CDR1 MGHRA, CDR2 YSYEKL. V trimming: 1 base; J trimming: 6 bases; junction bases outside the gene matches: 6. The DNA for the CDR3 is TGCGCCAGCAGCCAAGGTAGCGGGGTTTTCGATACGCAGTATTTT. Encoded protein: CASSQGSGVFDTQYF.

The rearrangement links TRBV11-2 to TRBJ2-7; 11 nucleotides agree with TRBD2. The CDR3 contains 18 residues. Trimming took 5 bases from V and 2 from J; bases not matched to a gene: 14. Germline CDR1 and CDR2: SGHAT and FQNNGV. CDR3 bases: TGTGCCAGCAGCCCATATAAGGGAGGGACTAGCGGTGCCTACGAGCAGTACTTC. It specifies CASSPYKGGTSGAYEQYF.

The chain combines TRBV11-2 with TRBJ1-4; D is possibly TRBD1 (6 bases). V was shortened by 4 bases and J by 4 bases, with 13 bases between the two germline ends. Looked up from germline, CDR1 is SGHAT and CDR2 is FQNNGV. CDR3 length equals 15 residues. DNA for the CDR3: TGTGCCAGCAGCTCAATACAGGGAGTTAATGAAAAACTGTTTTTT. It is translated as CASSSIQGVNEKLFF.

This clone was seen only a few times. Other DNA sequences in the sample encode the same CDR3. The chain recombines TRBV5-1 with TRBJ1-1; possible D gene TRBD1, 5 bases. This CDR3 has 13 residues. V was cut by 0 bases and J by 3 bases, with 6 bases left in between. Germline CDR1 is SGHRS and CDR2 is YFSETQ. This chain's CDR3 is CASSLVGDTEAFF. The CDR3, as DNA: TGCGCCAGCAGCTTGGTAGGGGACACTGAAGCTTTCTTT.

The rearrangement joins TRBV19 to TRBJ2-5, with D possibly matching TRBD2 (5 bases). Per germline, CDR1 LNHDA and CDR2 SQIVND (reference sequence). Trimming took 3 bases from V and 5 from J, leaving 16 bases between them. The CDR3 extends over 15 amino acids. The CDR3 reads CASSISSGSGETQYF. In nucleotides, the CDR3 is TGTGCCAGTAGTATTAGCTCCGGCTCGGGGGAGACCCAGTACTTC.

This clone was counted a single time. The V call is TRBV1, the J call TRBJ2-6; the table calls TRBD2, which could not be checked here. TRBV1 is described as a pseudogene. The CDR3 length is 17 residues. The CDR3 nucleotides read TGCACCAGCAGCCAAGAGGTCGAACTCTCTGGGGCCAACGTCCTGACTTTC. Translation: CTSSQEVELSGANVLTF.

This chain connects TRBV6-5 to TRBJ1-3; 7 bases match TRBD1. Unmatched junction bases numbered 4, after V lost 3 bases and J lost 2 bases. This CDR3 comprises 15 residues. CDR1 and CDR2 from the germline V gene are MNHEY and SVGAGI. The CDR3 spells CASSYLDRAGNTIYF. The CDR3, as DNA: TGTGCCAGCAGTTATTTAGACAGGGCTGGAAACACCATATATTTT.

The table lists this clone with a count of one. The chain is built from TRBV6-5 and TRBJ2-7; 10 nucleotides line up with TRBD1. The trim removed 5 bases at V and 5 bases at J, leaving 6 bases unmatched. Germline-derived CDR1 and CDR2 are MNHEY and SVGAGI. The CDR3 consists of 14 residues. CDR3 sequence: CASSRSGQGNEQYF. CDR3 DNA: TGTGCCAGCAGTCGTTCGGGACAGGGGAACGAGCAGTACTTC.

This sequence joins TRBV6-1 and TRBJ2-1; a weak D match, TRBD2 (5 bases). The CDR3 has 15 residues. V shed 0 bases and J shed 8 bases, with 14 bases lying between them. Germline-derived CDR1 and CDR2 are MNHNS and SASEGT. For the CDR3, the DNA is TGTGCCAGCAGTGAAGCAGCCGGCGGGTCCCATGAGCAGTTCTTC. Amino acid sequence: CASSEAAGGSHEQFF.

V gene TRBV11-2 combines with J gene TRBJ1-2; the match to TRBD1 covers 7 bases. Trimming cost V 3 bases and J 2 bases; bases outside gene matches: 12. CDR3 size: 17 residues. CDR1 and CDR2 from the germline V gene are SGHAT and FQNNGV. CDR3 coding DNA: TGTGCCAGCAGCTTGACCTCCGGGACAGCGGACAACTATGGCTACACCTTC. It specifies CASSLTSGTADNYGYTF.